This T cell receptor (beta chain) was profiled in a study of Graves' ophthalmopathy and Graves' hyperthyroidism. This clonotype was detected ten times or more. CDR3 regions of TCR beta were amplified from RNA transcripts. First-round RT-PCR with HTBI primers preceded a second-round multiplex PCR. TCRdb re-analysed the multiplex PCR reads in MiXCR, keeping a single row per CDR3 protein. The table includes roughly 400,000 distinct CDR3 sequences, approximately 15% detected once. The CDR3 length is 14 residues. Germline V gene data show CDR1 as DFQATT and CDR2 as SNEGSKA (reference sequence). V dropped 4 bases and J dropped 4 bases, with 16 bases sitting between them. Excluded were patients with other autoimmune diseases, uncontrolled infections, pregnancy or lactation.

The material sequenced was peripheral blood. This chain uses TRBV20-1 with TRBJ1-1; a weak D match, TRBD1 (6 bases). This TCR was sampled from a woman in her late teens or twenties with stable Graves' hyperthyroidism. The chain's CDR3 is CSAKKGGAGTEAFF. CDR3 bases: TGCAGTGCTAAGAAAGGGGGGGCGGGCACTGAAGCTTTCTTT.